The rows below give T cell receptor beta chains drawn from one sample of a study of cytomegalovirus exposure and HLA in healthy donors. TCRdb's copy holds only in-frame clones and misses some; the assay was immunoSEQ multiplex PCR. Of some 250,000 clones in the sample, 82% were seen once. What was sequenced was PBMCs. The receptor set was obtained from a middle-aged woman in good health and CMV-seropositive. The CDR3 runs from the conserved cysteine through the conserved F or W. A D gene is named only where the DNA matches it firmly. Only some rows state a clone size, as once, few, many or a class for expanded clones.

clone_size d_call j_call cdr3_length v_call cdr3_aa cdr3_nt
once NA TRBJ2-3 15 TRBV2 CASSAGLKHTDTQYF TGTGCCAGCAGCGCGGGACTGAAACACACAGATACGCAGTATTTT
NA TRBD1 TRBJ1-3 17 TRBV4-2 CASSQAPKGQGETTIYF TGTGCCAGCAGCCAAGCCCCCAAGGGACAGGGGGAAACAACCATATATTTT
NA NA TRBJ2-1 16 TRBV21-1 CASSTPGQGAYNEQFF TGTGCCAGCAGCACTCCGGGACAGGGGGCCTACAATGAGCAGTTCTTC
once TRBD1 TRBJ2-3 17 TRBV5-4 CASSLGGSLQGADTQYF TGTGCCAGCAGCTTGGGGGGCTCCTTACAGGGGGCAGATACGCAGTATTTT
NA TRBD2 TRBJ2-7 12 TRBV30 CAWSAGGDEQYF TGTGCCTGGAGTGCGGGGGGAGACGAGCAGTACTTC
NA TRBD1 TRBJ1-2 15 TRBV5-1 CASSLEGTANYGYTF TGCGCCAGCAGCTTAGAGGGGACAGCTAACTATGGCTACACCTTC
NA TRBD2 TRBJ2-3 16 TRBV11-2 CASSLDTGGGTDTQYF TGTGCCAGCAGCTTAGATACGGGAGGAGGGACAGATACGCAGTATTTT
NA TRBD1 TRBJ2-5 13 TRBV2 CASSRTGRETQYF TGTGCCAGCAGTAGGACAGGGAGAGAGACCCAGTACTTC
NA NA TRBJ1-5 14 TRBV12-5 CASGSVDSNQPQHF TGTGCTAGTGGCTCAGTTGATAGCAATCAGCCCCAGCATTTT
NA NA TRBJ2-6 13 TRBV29-1 CSAKFSGANVLTF TGCAGCGCCAAATTCTCTGGGGCCAACGTCCTGACTTTC
once TRBD2 TRBJ2-5 14 TRBV2 CASWSAGVVETQYF TGTGCCAGCTGGTCCGCGGGGGTGGTAGAGACCCAGTACTTC
NA TRBD1 TRBJ2-7 16 TRBV28 CASSSPGTGGSYEQYF TGTGCCAGCAGTTCACCTGGGACAGGGGGCAGTTACGAGCAGTACTTC
NA TRBD2 TRBJ2-5 15 TRBV18 CASSPRLAGKETQYF TGTGCCAGCTCACCGCGGCTAGCGGGAAAAGAGACCCAGTACTTC
NA TRBD2 TRBJ2-1 14 TRBV6-1 CASSPLAEYNEQFF TGTGCCAGCAGTCCCCTAGCGGAATACAATGAGCAGTTCTTC
NA NA TRBJ2-3 13 TRBV7-3 CASSLAGQDTQYF TGTGCCAGCAGCTTAGCCGGTCAAGATACGCAGTATTTT
NA NA TRBJ2-3 13 TRBV7-3 CASSSGGHDTQYF TGTGCCAGCAGCTCCGGCGGGCACGATACGCAGTATTTT
NA NA TRBJ2-5 18 TRBV9 CASSSSPTGIQRRETQYF TGTGCCAGCAGCTCTAGTCCTACAGGGATCCAACGTCGGGAGACCCAGTACTTC
NA TRBD1 TRBJ1-4 16 TRBV7-9 CSSSRSTGDRGEKLFF TGTTCCAGCAGCCGCAGTACAGGGGATCGTGGTGAAAAACTGTTTTTT
once NA TRBJ2-3 13 TRBV7-9 CASSLNAADTQYF TGTGCCAGCAGCTTGAACGCGGCAGATACGCAGTATTTT
NA NA TRBJ1-1 13 TRBV30 CAWKVAENTEAFF TGTGCCTGGAAGGTCGCGGAAAACACTGAAGCTTTCTTT
NA TRBD1 TRBJ1-1 14 TRBV5-1 CASTPGGMNTEAFF TGCGCCAGCACCCCAGGGGGCATGAACACTGAAGCTTTCTTT
NA NA TRBJ2-1 15 TRBV6-5 CASSAGNRGGNEQFF TGTGCCAGCAGTGCCGGGAACAGGGGGGGCAATGAGCAGTTCTTC
NA NA TRBJ1-1 15 TRBV7-6 CASSLVDVVNTEAFF TGTGCCAGCAGCTTAGTAGATGTGGTGAACACTGAAGCTTTCTTT
NA NA TRBJ2-2 14 TRBV30 CAWMGYAADGELFF TGTGCCTGGATGGGTTATGCAGCGGATGGGGAGCTGTTTTTT
NA NA TRBJ1-1 13 TRBV18 CASSPLRASEAFF TGTGCCAGCTCACCTTTGAGGGCTTCTGAAGCTTTCTTT
NA TRBD1 TRBJ1-1 15 TRBV5-1 CASTSLPTGSTEAFF TGCGCCAGCACCTCCCTTCCGACAGGGAGCACTGAAGCTTTCTTT
NA NA TRBJ2-5 15 TRBV2 CASSELAASGETQYF TGTGCCAGCAGTGAGCTGGCCGCGTCCGGGGAGACCCAGTACTTC
NA TRBD1 TRBJ2-7 15 TRBV9 CASSPEDRSSYEQYF TGTGCCAGCAGCCCAGAGGACAGGAGTTCCTACGAGCAGTACTTC
NA TRBD2 TRBJ2-1 16 TRBV28 CASSPLAGANHNEQFF TGTGCCAGCAGCCCTTTAGCGGGCGCTAACCACAATGAGCAGTTCTTC
NA NA TRBJ2-5 14 TRBV28 CASSPPGYQETQYF TGTGCCAGCAGTCCCCCCGGGTACCAAGAGACCCAGTACTTC
NA NA TRBJ2-5 11 TRBV7-6 CASSLQETQYF TGTGCCAGCAGCCTACAAGAGACCCAGTACTTC
NA TRBD1 TRBJ2-7 14 TRBV7-2 CASSFRTGRDEQYF TGTGCCAGCAGCTTCCGGACAGGGAGAGACGAGCAGTACTTC
NA NA TRBJ2-3 17 TRBV5-4 CASSLKLRSGSTDTQYF TGTGCCAGCAGCCTAAAACTTCGGTCAGGGAGCACAGATACGCAGTATTTT
NA TRBD1 TRBJ2-1 13 TRBV10-3 CATTIRDRAKQFF TGTGCCACTACAATCCGGGACAGGGCCAAGCAGTTCTTC
NA NA TRBJ1-5 15 TRBV5-6 CASSLKTTVNQPQHF TGTGCCAGCAGCTTAAAAACGACAGTTAATCAGCCCCAGCATTTT
NA NA TRBJ2-7 13 TRBV5-6 CASSLTGSDEQYF TGTGCCAGCAGCTTAACAGGGTCGGACGAGCAGTACTTC
few TRBD1 TRBJ1-3 15 TRBV6-5 CASSYSTGQGNTIYF TGTGCCAGCAGTTACTCGACAGGGCAAGGAAACACCATATATTTT
once NA TRBJ1-5 17 TRBV18 CASSPAREGLSNQPQHF TGTGCCAGCTCCCCGGCACGTGAGGGCCTTAGCAATCAGCCCCAGCATTTT
once NA TRBJ1-1 14 TRBV6-5 CASRTGQANTEAFF TGTGCCAGCAGGACGGGACAAGCGAACACTGAAGCTTTCTTT
NA NA TRBJ1-1 14 TRBV30 CAWSPGLGNTEAFF TGTGCCTGGAGTCCGGGACTGGGGAACACTGAAGCTTTCTTT
NA NA TRBJ1-2 12 TRBV30 CALIGGNYGYTF TGTGCTCTAATAGGGGGAAACTATGGCTACACCTTC
NA TRBD1 TRBJ1-2 16 TRBV7-8 CASSLGRQGAAYGYTF TGTGCCAGCAGCTTAGGACGACAGGGGGCTGCTTATGGCTACACCTTC
few TRBD1 TRBJ2-7 16 TRBV18 CASYTSPGQGAGEQYF TGTGCCAGCTACACCTCTCCCGGACAGGGGGCAGGGGAGCAGTACTTC
NA TRBD2 TRBJ2-1 16 TRBV5-1 CASSGRLAGIYNEQFF TGCGCCAGCAGCGGCAGACTAGCGGGGATCTACAATGAGCAGTTCTTC
NA TRBD1 TRBJ1-2 14 TRBV27 CASSLQDRSAPQTF TGTGCCAGCAGTTTACAGGACAGGTCGGCCCCCCAGACCTTC
few TRBD2 TRBJ2-3 17 TRBV7-6 CASSLASASGITDTQYF TGTGCCAGCAGCTTAGCGTCGGCTAGCGGGATAACAGATACGCAGTATTTT
NA TRBD1 TRBJ2-2 14 TRBV7-2 CASSPDRDTGELFF TGTGCCAGCAGCCCGGACAGGGACACCGGGGAGCTGTTTTTT
NA TRBD1 TRBJ2-1 16 TRBV12-5 CASGPPTGGIRNEQFF TGTGCTAGTGGCCCTCCGACAGGGGGCATCCGCAATGAGCAGTTCTTC
NA NA TRBJ2-1 13 TRBV19 CASMSGSYNEQFF TGTGCCAGTATGAGCGGGTCCTACAATGAGCAGTTCTTC
NA NA TRBJ1-2 14 TRBV5-4 CASSLQQGNYGYTF TGTGCCAGCAGCCTTCAACAGGGAAACTATGGCTACACCTTC
NA NA TRBJ1-2 12 TRBV30 CAWSVQVRGYTF TGTGCCTGGAGTGTACAGGTCAGAGGCTACACCTTC
NA TRBD2 TRBJ2-1 15 TRBV7-7 CASSLRTSGMNEQFF TGTGCTAGCAGCTTAAGGACTAGCGGGATGAATGAGCAGTTCTTC
NA NA TRBJ1-6 13 TRBV2 CASILTGASPLHF TGTGCCAGCATCCTGACAGGCGCATCACCCCTCCACTTT
NA NA TRBJ2-3 13 TRBV11-2 CASSPLFPDTQYF TGTGCCAGCAGCCCCCTCTTTCCAGATACGCAGTATTTT
NA NA TRBJ2-7 16 TRBV4-3 CASSQVASQSTYEQYF TGCGCCAGCAGCCAAGTAGCCAGTCAGTCCACCTACGAGCAGTACTTC
NA NA TRBJ1-1 16 TRBV2 CASSVDSLIGNTEAFF TGTGCCAGCAGTGTCGACAGCCTAATAGGGAACACTGAAGCTTTCTTT
NA NA TRBJ2-7 13 TRBV6-5 CASSYSTASEVYF TGTGCCAGCAGTTACTCGACGGCTAGCGAAGTGTACTTC
NA TRBD2 TRBJ2-3 14 TRBV15 CATKGAGSTDTQYF TGTGCCACCAAGGGAGCGGGGAGCACAGATACGCAGTATTTT
NA TRBD1 TRBJ1-4 18 TRBV27 CASRPRGTGGSTNEKLFF TGTGCCAGCAGGCCCCGTGGGACAGGGGGCTCAACTAATGAAAAACTGTTTTTT